This T cell receptor (beta chain) originates from a study of T cell responses to AZD1222 COVID-19 vaccine (dated by TCRdb to about 2021). With regard to the full study: Because spike-specific TCR depth and breadth did not differ between the two schedules, AZD1222 recipients who got a second dose at roughly 4 weeks were pooled with those who got a second dose at roughly 12 weeks. TCR sequencing covered some 250 trial participants: 207 given two doses of AZD1222 and about 26 given two doses of MenACWY control vaccine. Trial participants were enrolled by age into subgroups of 18-55, 56-69 and 70-plus years, and around 150, 28 and 57 TCR-sequenced participants, respectively, were included in these subgroups.

Trimming costs V 2 bases and J 3 bases, and their ends lie 7 bases apart. The CDR3 numbers 14 residues from cysteine through phenylalanine. Only the CDR3 DNA stays, 42 bases, in frame from base 1. According to the germline V gene, CDR1 reads KGHDR and CDR2 reads SFDVKD. As for this clone: What antigen it recognizes has not been identified. No much larger clone is present one base from it, and per-base qualities are unavailable.

The CDR3 regions of human TCRbeta chains were subjected to immunosequencing. The authors' analysis ran thus. TCRs in the repertoires were compared against a reference library of SARS-CoV-2-specific TCRs that had been generated with the MIRA antigen-specificity platform. Breadth was defined as the fraction of unique TCRs that were SARS-CoV-2-associated, and depth was defined as the fraction of total T cells that were SARS-CoV-2-associated. Using the MIRA data, each spike-specific TCR was assigned both to the spike region to which the TCR was reactive and to a CD4 or CD8 class. Log10-transformed breadth and depth values were compared by one-way ANOVA with Sidak's multiple comparisons tests. In its TCRdb copy, this immuneACCESS table keeps in-frame sequences only and misses some clones. Where compared with another copy, unresolved V genes explain less than half of these, and the others have no known cause. The V and J calls and the clone size are those of that table, but D and trimming were determined from the DNA. Counted in this sample were roughly 95,000 clones; around 89% of them appeared once. The ten most abundant clones make up less than 3% of the sample.

The sample's time point, from its label and the paper: baseline before first vaccination. Vaccinee samples were obtained from the UK trials COV001 and COV002, which included a single-blind randomized controlled phase 2/3 trial of AZD1222 (ChAdOx1 nCoV-19) in healthy adults. For TCRbeta chain sequencing, PBMC samples from trial participants were taken at day 0 and at day 28 after the second dose. The full study reports these points: Only a handful of AZD1222 recipients were SARS-CoV-2 seropositive at baseline, limiting conclusions about previously exposed vaccinees. After two AZD1222 doses, both the breadth and the depth of spike-specific TCRs were significantly higher than at day 0 and than in MenACWY recipients. The 56-69-year group was small, and its depth increase did not reach significance, likely because of low power. Reportedly, close to half of the unique spike-specific TCRs recognized epitopes lying outside the regions that are mutated in the B.1.351 and B.1.1.7 variants. Because no samples from the day 14 peak response were available, repertoires could be characterized only after the peak T cell response. The whole spike protein was spanned by vaccine-associated CD4 TCRs, and dominant responses were seen in regions 160-218 and 743-854. Most participants were white British and females outnumbered males, and the authors suggested that clonal diversity may have been underestimated.

The TCR comes from an adult in good health. The input for sequencing was peripheral blood, taken on day 0 of AZD1222 vaccination. Recombination joined TRBV24-1 with TRBJ2-1, with the D gene too uncertain to name. The nucleotide sequence reads TGTGCCACCAGTGATTCACGAAGCTACAATGAGCAGTTCTTC. This translates into CATSDSRSYNEQFF.